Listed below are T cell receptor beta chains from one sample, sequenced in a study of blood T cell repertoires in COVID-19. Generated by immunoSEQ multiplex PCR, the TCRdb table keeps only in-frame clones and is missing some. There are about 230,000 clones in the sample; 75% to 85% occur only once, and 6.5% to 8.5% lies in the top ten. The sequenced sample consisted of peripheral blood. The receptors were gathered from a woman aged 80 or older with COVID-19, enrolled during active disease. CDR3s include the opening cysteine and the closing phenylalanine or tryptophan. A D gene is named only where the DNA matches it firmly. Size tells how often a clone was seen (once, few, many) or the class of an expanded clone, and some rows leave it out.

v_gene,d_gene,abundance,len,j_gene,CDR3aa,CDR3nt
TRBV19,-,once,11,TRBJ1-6,CASSTRTALHF,TGTGCCAGTAGTACCCGGACAGCCCTCCACTTT
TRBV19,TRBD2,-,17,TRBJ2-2,CASSDIAGAPGTGELFF,TGTGCCAGTAGTGATATAGCGGGAGCCCCGGGCACCGGGGAGCTGTTTTTT
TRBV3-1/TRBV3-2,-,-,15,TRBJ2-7,CASSRKTEISYEQYF,TGTGCCAGCAGCCGAAAAACGGAGATTTCCTACGAGCAGTACTTC
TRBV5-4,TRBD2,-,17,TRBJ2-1,CASSHTFIAGGLNEQFF,TGTGCCAGCAGCCACACATTTATAGCGGGGGGGTTAAATGAGCAGTTCTTC
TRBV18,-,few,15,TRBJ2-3,CASSPQAGSTDTQYF,TGTGCCAGCTCACCCCAGGCGGGGAGCACAGATACGCAGTATTTT
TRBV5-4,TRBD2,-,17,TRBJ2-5,CASSFAGMGRVQETQYF,TGTGCCAGCAGCTTCGCGGGCATGGGGAGGGTCCAAGAGACCCAGTACTTC
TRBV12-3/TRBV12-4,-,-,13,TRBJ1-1,CASSRQLNTEAFF,TGTGCCAGCAGCCGCCAGTTGAACACTGAAGCTTTCTTT
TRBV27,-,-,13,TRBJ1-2,CASREGGRYGYTF,TGTGCCAGCAGGGAGGGCGGGCGGTATGGCTACACCTTC
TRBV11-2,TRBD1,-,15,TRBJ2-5,CASSAGTGGEETQYF,TGTGCCAGCAGCGCCGGGACAGGGGGGGAAGAGACCCAGTACTTC
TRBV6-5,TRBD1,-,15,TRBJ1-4,CASSYSLQGREKLFF,TGTGCCAGCAGTTACTCGTTACAGGGGAGGGAAAAACTGTTTTTT
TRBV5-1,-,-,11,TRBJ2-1,CASSLGDKQFF,TGCGCCAGCAGCTTGGGAGATAAGCAGTTCTTC
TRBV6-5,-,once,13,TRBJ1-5,CASSPYSNQPQHF,TGTGCCAGCAGCCCGTATAGCAATCAGCCCCAGCATTTT
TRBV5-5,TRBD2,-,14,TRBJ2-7,CASSLVGGTGEQYF,TGTGCCAGCAGTCTTGTGGGAGGGACCGGCGAGCAGTACTTC